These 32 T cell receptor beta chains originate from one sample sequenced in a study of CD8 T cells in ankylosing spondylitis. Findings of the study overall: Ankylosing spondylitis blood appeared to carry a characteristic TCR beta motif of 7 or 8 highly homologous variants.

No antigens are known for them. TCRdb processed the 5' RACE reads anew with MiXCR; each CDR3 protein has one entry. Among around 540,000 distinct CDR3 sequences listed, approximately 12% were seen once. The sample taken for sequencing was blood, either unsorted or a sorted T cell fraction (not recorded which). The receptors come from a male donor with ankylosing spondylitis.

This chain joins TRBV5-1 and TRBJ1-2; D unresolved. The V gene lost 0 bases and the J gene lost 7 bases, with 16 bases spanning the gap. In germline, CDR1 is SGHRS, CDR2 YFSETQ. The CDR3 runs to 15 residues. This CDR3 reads CASSLEGIPGGGYTF. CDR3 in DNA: TGCGCCAGCAGCTTGGAGGGCATCCCAGGCGGTGGCTACACCTTC.

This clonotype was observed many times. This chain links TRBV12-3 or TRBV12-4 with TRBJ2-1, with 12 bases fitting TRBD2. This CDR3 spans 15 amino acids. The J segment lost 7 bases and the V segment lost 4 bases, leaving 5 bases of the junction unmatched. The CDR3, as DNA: TGTGCCAGCAGTTGGCTAGCGGGAGGGTGGAATGAGCAGTTCTTC. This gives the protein CASSWLAGGWNEQFF.

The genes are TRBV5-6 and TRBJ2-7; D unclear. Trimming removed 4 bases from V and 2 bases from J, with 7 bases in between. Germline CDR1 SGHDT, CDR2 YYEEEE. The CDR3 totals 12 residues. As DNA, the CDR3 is TGTGCCAGCAGCACCCACACCTACGAGCAGTACGTC. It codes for CASSTHTYEQYV.

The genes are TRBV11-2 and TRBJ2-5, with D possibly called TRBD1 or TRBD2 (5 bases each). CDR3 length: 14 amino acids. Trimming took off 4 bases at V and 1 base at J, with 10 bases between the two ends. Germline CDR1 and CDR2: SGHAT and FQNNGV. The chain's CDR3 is CASSYAGTQETQYF. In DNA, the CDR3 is TGTGCCAGCAGCTACGCAGGGACCCAAGAGACCCAGTACTTC.

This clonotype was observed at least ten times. CDR3: CASSAGTGNANEQFF. DNA for the CDR3: TGTGCCAGCTCAGCCGGGACAGGGAATGCTAATGAGCAGTTCTTC. This chain uses TRBV18 with TRBJ2-1; 9 bases are shared with TRBD1. This CDR3 is 15 amino acids long. V lost 5 bases, J lost 7 bases, and 9 bases stayed unmatched. The germline gives CDR1 KGHSH, CDR2 LQKENI. The full variable domain, with the rest looked up from reference TRBV18 and TRBJ2-1, is NAGVMQNPRHLVRRRGQEARLRCSPMKGHSHVYWYRQLPEEGLKFMVYLQKENIIDESGMPKERFSAEFPKEGPSILRIQQVVRGDSAAYFCASSAGTGNANEQFFGPGTRLTVL.

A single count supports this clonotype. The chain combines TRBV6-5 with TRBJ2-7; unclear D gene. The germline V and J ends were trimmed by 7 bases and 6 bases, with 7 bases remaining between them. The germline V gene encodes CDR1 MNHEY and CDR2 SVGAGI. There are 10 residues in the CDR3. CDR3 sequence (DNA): TGTGCCAGCACCCCCGGCGAGCAGTACGTC. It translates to CASTPGEQYV.

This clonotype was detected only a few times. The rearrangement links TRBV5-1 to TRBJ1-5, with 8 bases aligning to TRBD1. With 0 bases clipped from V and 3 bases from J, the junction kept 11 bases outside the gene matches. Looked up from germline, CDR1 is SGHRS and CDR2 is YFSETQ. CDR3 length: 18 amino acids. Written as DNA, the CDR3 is TGCGCCAGCAGCTTGGTCCCTGGGCAGGGGGCGGACAATCAGCCCCAGCATTTT. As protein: CASSLVPGQGADNQPQHF. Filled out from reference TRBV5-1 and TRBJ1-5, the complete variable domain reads KAGVTQTPRYLIKTRGQQVTLSCSPISGHRSVSWYQQTPGQGLQFLFEYFSETQRNKGNFPGRFSGRQFSNSRSEMNVSTLELGDSALYLCASSLVPGQGADNQPQHFGDGTRLSIL.

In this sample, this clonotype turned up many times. In nucleotides, the CDR3 is TGTGCCAGCAGTTTAGTAGCTAGCAATCAGCCCCAGCATTTT. Its translation is CASSLVASNQPQHF. The chain employs TRBV12-3 or TRBV12-4 and TRBJ1-5; the D is unclear. The CDR3 runs 14 residues. Trimming shortened V by 1 base and J by 0 bases, and 4 bases separated the two germline ends.

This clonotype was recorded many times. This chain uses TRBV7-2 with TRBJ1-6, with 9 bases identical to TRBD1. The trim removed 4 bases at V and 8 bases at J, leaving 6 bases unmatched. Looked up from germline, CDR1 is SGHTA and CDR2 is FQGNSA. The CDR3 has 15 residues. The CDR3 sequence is CASSWGGQGDSPLHF. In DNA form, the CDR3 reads TGTGCCAGCAGCTGGGGGGGACAGGGAGATTCACCCCTCCACTTT.

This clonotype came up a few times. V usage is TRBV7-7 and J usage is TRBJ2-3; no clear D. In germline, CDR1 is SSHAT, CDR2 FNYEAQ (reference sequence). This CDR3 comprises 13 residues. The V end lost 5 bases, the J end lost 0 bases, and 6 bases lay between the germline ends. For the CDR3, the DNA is TGTGCCAGCAGCACTTACAGCACAGATACGCAGTATTTT. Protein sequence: CASSTYSTDTQYF.

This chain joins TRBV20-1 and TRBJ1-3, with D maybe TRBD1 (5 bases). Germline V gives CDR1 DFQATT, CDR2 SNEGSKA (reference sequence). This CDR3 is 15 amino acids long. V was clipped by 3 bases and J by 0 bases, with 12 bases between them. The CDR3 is CSASRQPGSGNTIYF. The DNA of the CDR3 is TGCAGTGCTAGTCGACAGCCCGGCTCTGGAAACACCATATATTTT.

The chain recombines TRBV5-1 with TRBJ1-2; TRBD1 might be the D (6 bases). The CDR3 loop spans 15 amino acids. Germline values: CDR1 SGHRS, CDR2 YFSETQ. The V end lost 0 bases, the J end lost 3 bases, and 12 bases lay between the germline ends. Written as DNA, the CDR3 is TGCGCCAGCAGCTTGGTGGCAGGGGCCGACTATGGCTACACCTTC. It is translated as CASSLVAGADYGYTF.

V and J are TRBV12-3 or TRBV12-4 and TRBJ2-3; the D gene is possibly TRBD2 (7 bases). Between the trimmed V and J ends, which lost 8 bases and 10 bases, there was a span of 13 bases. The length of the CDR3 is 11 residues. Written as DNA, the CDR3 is TGTGCCAGCGGGAGGGGGTTGGCGCAGTATTTT. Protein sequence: CASGRGLAQYF.

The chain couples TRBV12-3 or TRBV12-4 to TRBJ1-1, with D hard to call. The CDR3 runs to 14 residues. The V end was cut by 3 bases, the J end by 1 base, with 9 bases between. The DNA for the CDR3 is TGTGCCAGCAGTTTGGTCAGGACGAACACTGAAGCTTTCTTT. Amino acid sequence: CASSLVRTNTEAFF.

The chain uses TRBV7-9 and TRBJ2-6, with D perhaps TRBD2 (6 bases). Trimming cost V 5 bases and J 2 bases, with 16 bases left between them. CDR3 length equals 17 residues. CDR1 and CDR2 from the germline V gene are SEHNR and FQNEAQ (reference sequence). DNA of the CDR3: TGTGCCAGCAGCGACCTTTCAGGAGGGCCTGGGGCCAACGTCCTGACTTTC. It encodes CASSDLSGGPGANVLTF.

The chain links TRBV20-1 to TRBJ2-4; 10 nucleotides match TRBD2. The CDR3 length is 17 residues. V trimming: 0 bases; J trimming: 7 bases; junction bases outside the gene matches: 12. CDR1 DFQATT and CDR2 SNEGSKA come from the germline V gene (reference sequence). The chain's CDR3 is CSARDLRLAGEMNIQYF. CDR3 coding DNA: TGCAGTGCTAGAGATTTAAGGCTAGCGGGAGAGATGAACATTCAGTACTTC.

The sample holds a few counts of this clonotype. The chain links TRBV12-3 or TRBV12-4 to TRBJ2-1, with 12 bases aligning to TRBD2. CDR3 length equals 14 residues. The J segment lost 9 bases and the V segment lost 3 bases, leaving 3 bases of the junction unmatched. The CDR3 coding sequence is TGTGCCAGCAGTTTGACTAGCGGGAGACTTGAGCAGTTCTTC. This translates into CASSLTSGRLEQFF.

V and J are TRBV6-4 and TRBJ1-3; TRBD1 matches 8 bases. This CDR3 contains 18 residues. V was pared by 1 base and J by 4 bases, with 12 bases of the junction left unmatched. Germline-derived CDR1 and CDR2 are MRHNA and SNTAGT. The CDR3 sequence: CASSDFPWQGAKGNTIYF. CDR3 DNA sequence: TGTGCCAGCAGTGACTTCCCCTGGCAGGGGGCGAAAGGAAACACCATATATTTT.

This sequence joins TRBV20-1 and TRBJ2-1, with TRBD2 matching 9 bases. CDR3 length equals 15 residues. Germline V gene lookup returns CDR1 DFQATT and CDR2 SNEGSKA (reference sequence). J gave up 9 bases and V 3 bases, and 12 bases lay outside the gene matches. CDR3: CSASLGLAGGGEQFF. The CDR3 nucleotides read TGCAGTGCTAGCCTGGGACTAGCCGGTGGGGGTGAGCAGTTCTTC.

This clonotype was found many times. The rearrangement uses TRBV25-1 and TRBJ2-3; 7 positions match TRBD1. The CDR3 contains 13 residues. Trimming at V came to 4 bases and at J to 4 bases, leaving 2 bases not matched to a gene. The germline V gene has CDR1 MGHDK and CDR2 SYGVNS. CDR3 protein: CASSVGGADTQYF. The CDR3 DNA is TGTGCCAGCAGTGTAGGGGGCGCAGATACGCAGTATTTT.

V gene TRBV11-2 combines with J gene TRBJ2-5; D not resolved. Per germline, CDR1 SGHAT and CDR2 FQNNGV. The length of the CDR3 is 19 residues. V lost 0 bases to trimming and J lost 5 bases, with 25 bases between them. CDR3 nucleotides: TGTGCCAGCAGCTTAGAGGGTGCCCGGTTCTGGCAGTGGGGTGAGACCCAGTACTTC. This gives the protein CASSLEGARFWQWGETQYF.

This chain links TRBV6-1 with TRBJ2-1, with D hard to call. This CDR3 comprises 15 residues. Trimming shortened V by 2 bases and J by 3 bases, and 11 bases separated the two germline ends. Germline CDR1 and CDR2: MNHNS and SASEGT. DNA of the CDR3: TGTGCCAGCAGTGAAACTCCGGGCCACTACAATGAGCAGTTCTTC. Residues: CASSETPGHYNEQFF.

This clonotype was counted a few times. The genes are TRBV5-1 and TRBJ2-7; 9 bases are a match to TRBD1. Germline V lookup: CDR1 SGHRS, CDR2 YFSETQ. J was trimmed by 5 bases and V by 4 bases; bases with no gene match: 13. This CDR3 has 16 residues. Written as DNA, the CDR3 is TGCGCCAGCAGCGGCCTATTGACAGGGGGTCCCCACGAGCAGTACTTC. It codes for CASSGLLTGGPHEQYF.

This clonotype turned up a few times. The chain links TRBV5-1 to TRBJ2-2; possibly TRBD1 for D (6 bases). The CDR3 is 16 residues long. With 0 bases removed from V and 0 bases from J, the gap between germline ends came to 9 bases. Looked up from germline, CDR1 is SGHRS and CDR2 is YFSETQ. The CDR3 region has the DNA TGCGCCAGCAGCTTGGATGCAGGGGCGAACACCGGGGAGCTGTTTTTT. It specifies CASSLDAGANTGELFF.

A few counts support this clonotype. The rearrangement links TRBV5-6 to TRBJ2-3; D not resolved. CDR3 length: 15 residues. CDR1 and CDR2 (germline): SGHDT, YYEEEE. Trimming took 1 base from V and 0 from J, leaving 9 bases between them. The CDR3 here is CASSLRGFSTDTQYF. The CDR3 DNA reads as TGTGCCAGCAGCTTGCGAGGCTTCAGCACAGATACGCAGTATTTT.

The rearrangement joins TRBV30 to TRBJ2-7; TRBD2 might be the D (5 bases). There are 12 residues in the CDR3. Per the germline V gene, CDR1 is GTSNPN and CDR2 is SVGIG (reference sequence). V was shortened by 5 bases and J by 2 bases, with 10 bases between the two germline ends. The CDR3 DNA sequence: TGTGCCTGGGAGGGTACCACCTACGAGCAGTACTTC. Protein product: CAWEGTTYEQYF.

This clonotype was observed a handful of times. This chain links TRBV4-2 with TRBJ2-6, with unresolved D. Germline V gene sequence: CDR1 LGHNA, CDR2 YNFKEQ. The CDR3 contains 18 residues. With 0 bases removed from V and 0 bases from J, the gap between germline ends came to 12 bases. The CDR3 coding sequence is TGTGCCAGCAGCCAAGATCGCGGTACCCACTCTGGGGCCAACGTCCTGACTTTC. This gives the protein CASSQDRGTHSGANVLTF.

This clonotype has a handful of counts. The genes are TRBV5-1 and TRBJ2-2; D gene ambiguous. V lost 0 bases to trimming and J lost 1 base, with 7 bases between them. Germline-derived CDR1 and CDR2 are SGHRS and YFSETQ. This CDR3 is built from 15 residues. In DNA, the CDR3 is TGCGCCAGCAGCTTGGCTCTAGGGAACACCGGGGAGCTGTTTTTT. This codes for CASSLALGNTGELFF.

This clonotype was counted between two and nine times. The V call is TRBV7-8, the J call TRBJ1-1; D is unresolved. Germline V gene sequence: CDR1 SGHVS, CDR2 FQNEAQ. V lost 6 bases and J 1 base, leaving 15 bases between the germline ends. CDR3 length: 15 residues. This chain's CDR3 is CASRPGPFSNTEAFF. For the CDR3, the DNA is TGTGCCAGCAGGCCGGGTCCGTTCTCGAACACTGAAGCTTTCTTT.

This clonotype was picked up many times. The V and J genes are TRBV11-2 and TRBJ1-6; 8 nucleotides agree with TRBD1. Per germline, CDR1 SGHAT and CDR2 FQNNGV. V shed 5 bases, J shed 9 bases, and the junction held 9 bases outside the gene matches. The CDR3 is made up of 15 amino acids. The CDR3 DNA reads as TGTGCCAGCAGCCAAAGCGGACAGGGCCCTTCACCCCTCCACTTT. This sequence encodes CASSQSGQGPSPLHF.

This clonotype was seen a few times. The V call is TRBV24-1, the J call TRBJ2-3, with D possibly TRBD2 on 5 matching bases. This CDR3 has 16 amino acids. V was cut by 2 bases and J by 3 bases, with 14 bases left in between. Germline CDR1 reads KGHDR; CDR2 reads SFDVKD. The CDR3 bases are TGTGCCACCAGTGATTATTCCCGGGAAGGGACAGATACGCAGTATTTT. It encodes CATSDYSREGTDTQYF.

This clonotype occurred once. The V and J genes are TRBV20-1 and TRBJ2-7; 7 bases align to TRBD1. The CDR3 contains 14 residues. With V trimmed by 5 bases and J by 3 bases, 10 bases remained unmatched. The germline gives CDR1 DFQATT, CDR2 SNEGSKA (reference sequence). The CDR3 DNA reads TGCAGTGCTCATTCCGGGACAGACTACTACGAGCAGTACTTC. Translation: CSAHSGTDYYEQYF.